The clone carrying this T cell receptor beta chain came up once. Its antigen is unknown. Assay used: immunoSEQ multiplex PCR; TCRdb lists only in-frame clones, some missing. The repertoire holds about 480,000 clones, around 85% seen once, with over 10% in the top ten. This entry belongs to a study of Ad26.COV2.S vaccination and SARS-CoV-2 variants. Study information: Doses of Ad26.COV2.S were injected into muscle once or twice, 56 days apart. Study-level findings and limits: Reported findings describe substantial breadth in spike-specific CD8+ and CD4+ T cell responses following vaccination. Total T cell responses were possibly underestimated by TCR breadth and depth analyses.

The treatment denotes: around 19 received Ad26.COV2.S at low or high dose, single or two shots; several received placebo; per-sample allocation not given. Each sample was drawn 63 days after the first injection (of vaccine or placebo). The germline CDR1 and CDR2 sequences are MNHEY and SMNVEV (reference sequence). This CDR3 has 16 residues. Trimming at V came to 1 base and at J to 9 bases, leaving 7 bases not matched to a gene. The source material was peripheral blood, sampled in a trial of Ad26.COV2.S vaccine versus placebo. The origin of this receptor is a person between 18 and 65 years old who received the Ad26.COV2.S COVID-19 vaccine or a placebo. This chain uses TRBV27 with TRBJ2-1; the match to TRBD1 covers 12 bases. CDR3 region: CASSLFGTGGGGEQFF. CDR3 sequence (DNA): TGTGCCAGCAGTTTATTCGGGACAGGGGGCGGAGGTGAGCAGTTCTTC.